The rows below give T cell receptor beta chains drawn from one sample of a study of identical twins. TCRdb itself ran the 5' RACE reads through MiXCR, one entry per CDR3 protein. The sample lists roughly 570,000 distinct CDR3 sequences; more than 9% were seen once. This same sample was also part of a study on yellow fever vaccine responses in identical twins.

Sequencing input: PBMCs. The receptors originated from a woman aged 18 to 35 in good health. Both conserved end residues are part of each CDR3. A D gene is named only where the DNA matches it firmly. For some rows the clone size is stated as once, few or many, or as a class when expanded; others skip it.

>NA|TRBV29-1|TRBD1|TRBJ2-1
CSVAGTGRDNEQFF
TGCAGCGTCGCCGGGACAGGACGAGACAATGAGCAGTTCTTC
>NA|TRBV19|TRBD1|TRBJ1-5
CASSIAQGAGQPQHF
TGTGCCAGTAGTATAGCCCAGGGGGCAGGGCAGCCCCAGCATTTT
>few|TRBV9|NA|TRBJ2-2
CASSVAPGENTGELFF
TGTGCCAGCAGCGTAGCTCCCGGGGAGAACACCGGGGAGCTGTTTTTT
>many|TRBV20-1|NA|TRBJ2-4
CSASRSQAKNIQYF
TGCAGTGCTAGCCGGAGCCAAGCCAAAAACATTCAGTACTTC
>few|TRBV7-9|NA|TRBJ2-7
CASSPMDGLNEQYF
TGTGCCAGCAGCCCAATGGATGGCCTAAACGAGCAGTACTTC
>few|TRBV5-1|TRBD2|TRBJ2-7
CASSLGLAGGVYEQYF
TGCGCCAGCAGCTTGGGGCTGGCGGGGGGGGTCTACGAGCAGTACTTC
>few|TRBV6-5|NA|TRBJ2-2
CASSYAGELFF
TGTGCCAGCAGTTATGCCGGGGAGCTGTTTTTT
>few|TRBV6-2/TRBV6-3|NA|TRBJ2-1
CASRYGSNEQFF
TGTGCCAGCAGATACGGCAGCAATGAGCAGTTCTTC
>NA|TRBV2|NA|TRBJ2-7
CASSQRQGPYEQYF
TGTGCCAGCAGCCAGCGTCAGGGGCCATACGAGCAGTACTTC
>few|TRBV20-1|NA|TRBJ2-4
CSANSPSRGKNIQYF
TGCAGTGCTAACTCGCCTTCGAGAGGCAAAAACATTCAGTACTTC
>many|TRBV5-1|NA|TRBJ2-7
CASSLEGGSVSYEQYF
TGCGCCAGCAGCTTGGAGGGGGGCTCGGTGTCCTACGAGCAGTACTTC